The T cell receptor beta chain under discussion was sequenced for a study of regulatory dendritic cells for organ transplantation. TCRdb keeps only in-frame clones here, not all; method: immunoSEQ multiplex PCR. In the table there are under 40,000 clones, around 90% of which are singletons. The length of the CDR3 is 15 residues. CDR1 is SQVTM and CDR2 is ANQGSEA in the germline V gene. The V end was cut by 1 base, the J end by 8 bases, with 18 bases between. Sequenced sample: naive CD8+ T cells from blood. Sample subset: CD45RA+ naive T cells. V usage is TRBV29-1 and J usage is TRBJ2-1; D assignment may be TRBD1 or TRBD2 (5 bases each). The sequence derives from a human donor in good health. The CDR3 reads CSVEVGSGGMDEQFF. CDR3 sequence (DNA): TGCAGCGTTGAAGTGGGCAGTGGGGGAATGGATGAGCAGTTCTTC.